This T cell receptor (beta chain) stems from a study of cytomegalovirus exposure and HLA in healthy donors (dated by TCRdb to about 2017). About the investigation overall: An earlier analysis of 587 of the donors reported roughly 300 Gb of sequence data and approximately 110 million unique TCR beta sequences from 190 million or so T cells. The genetic ancestry cluster associated with self-reported Caucasian donors included 70% to 85% of the 300 to 450 genotyped donors. HLA typing included class I and class II loci at four-digit resolution. In the later analysis, no new phenotypic data were used to find candidate immune exposures; instead, reliance was placed on TCR beta sequences and their occurrence across donors. Donor age, sex, ethnicity and CMV serostatus were compiled alongside the repertoire data. An early release that covered about 640 HLA-typed donors contained approximately 300 gigabases of sequencing data and about 84 million unique TCR sequences. Among about 370 genotyped donors of the cohort, an average of around 240,000 unique TCR beta nucleotide sequences was sequenced per donor, of which roughly 18% were non-productive. Every discovery cohort repertoire had been produced on one sequencing platform. Typing coverage differed by locus: A, B, C, DRB1 and DQB1 were typed in roughly 629-630 donors, DQA1 in about 500, DPA1 in around 600, and DPB1 in around 440. The aim of the study was to test whether cataloging public T cell receptors could identify signatures of past pathogen exposure. In a later analysis, previously published TCR beta repertoires from 600 to 850 donors were re-analyzed and high-resolution HLA genotyping was added so that TCR occurrence patterns could be studied. Using immunosequencing, the study profiled T cell repertoires from around 670 subjects and related those repertoires to cytomegalovirus serostatus. Along with the approximately 620-subject first cohort, a separate validation cohort of about 110 different subjects was used. Because of strong linkage in the cohort, roughly 5 DR-DQ haplotypes were treated as single units for association and clustering. In an earlier analysis of 587 of the donors, high-throughput TCR beta sequencing was used to judge whether each TCR beta V gene segment behaved as functional or pseudogenic. Genome-wide SNP genotypes for about 55% of the roughly 670 donors were used in a later genetic analysis, which treated that subset as a discovery cohort. To predict cytomegalovirus infection status, the study combined high-throughput TCR immunosequencing, statistical association of individual TCRs with disease status, and machine learning.

The cohort comprised more than 550 healthy bone marrow donors. Cohort members were all nominally healthy when sampled, although unrecorded immune exposures were likely present. The donor tested CMV seronegative and was one of the 352 seronegative cohort members. A peripheral blood sample was collected from each donor, and TCR beta sequencing was performed on peripheral blood mononuclear cells. The Qiagen DNeasy Blood Extraction Kit was used to extract genomic DNA from the blood cell samples. CDR1 and CDR2, looked up from the germline V gene, are SGHTA and FQGNSA. V and J lose 1 base and 12 bases, and a span of 13 bases separates them. The cysteine opens and the phenylalanine closes a CDR3 of 12 amino acids. The DNA shown is the 36-base CDR3, in frame from base 1. Library preparation used the immunoSEQ multiplex PCR assay. A mixture of 60 forward primers for TCR Vbeta segments and 13 reverse primers for TCR Jbeta segments was used in the multiplex PCR. The CDR3 region of rearranged TCR beta genes was amplified from genomic DNA by a multiplex PCR assay. Amplified TCR beta libraries were sequenced as 87-base-pair reads on the Illumina HiSeq System. As for how the authors treated the data: Across the 666 repertoires, a later analysis counted tens of millions of unique TCR beta chains, some 11 million of which were shared by at least two donors. To remove PCR and sequencing errors, raw reads were error-corrected and collapsed into unique sequences using a nearest-neighbor algorithm that merged closely related sequences. Alignment of CDR3 sequences to IMGT reference sequences was used to assign V, D and J gene segments. For a sequence to be retained, a match of at least six nucleotides to both a V gene segment and a J gene segment was required. Rearrangements were called productive when the CDR3 lacked stop codons and stayed in frame with V and J; all others were non-productive. Following IMGT convention, CDR3 was defined as the stretch from the second conserved V-encoded cysteine up to the conserved J-encoded phenylalanine. The earlier analysis of 550 to 650 of the donors excluded any sequence lacking an unambiguous match to a single V gene segment. An earlier analysis of several hundred of the donors called V segments functional above 56.7% productive rearrangements and segregating when the between-donor standard deviation exceeded 5%. A statistical classification framework was built to diagnose cytomegalovirus status from the catalog of TCR beta chain sequences. A later analysis assigned V and J genes by comparing TCR nucleotide sequences with IMGT/GENE-DB human TR gene sequences. The TCRdist pipeline was used in a later analysis to assign CDR3 sequences and most-parsimonious VDJ recombination scenarios. A later analysis defined each TCR beta chain by its CDR3 amino acid sequence plus V-gene family, and excluded reads lacking a unique V-gene family. To address suspected cross-contamination and a sequencing artifact, a later analysis removed a few hundred highly shared, low-generation-probability nucleotide sequences. For each public chain, a later analysis derived a clonal expansion index from normalized ranks of inferred template counts within each repertoire. A later analysis computed generation probabilities with a VDJ recombination model fitted to out-of-frame rearrangements, and checked the results against IGoR. In a later analysis, hypergeometric tests were used to score TCR-TCR, TCR-HLA and TCR-CMV co-occurrence, with a repertoire-size bias correction applied to TCR pairs. In a later analysis, false discovery rates were estimated by permuting HLA or CMV assignments 20 times. In a later analysis, co-occurring TCRs were grouped using DBSCAN, with TCRdist sequence similarity added in when clustering inside HLA-allele-positive subsets. Repertoires with fewer than 30,000 or more than 120,000 public chains were left out of co-occurrence clustering, as were four to six repertoires with anomalous nucleotide sharing. TCRdb retrieved this table from immuneACCESS and kept in-frame rearrangements only. Not all clones are present; in checked studies, unresolved V genes account for under half, and no reason is known for the remainder. The V and J calls and clone size come from that table; D and trimming were worked out from the DNA. Present in this sample are tens of thousands of clones, more than 70% of which were seen just once. The ten largest account for roughly 5.6% of the sample.

Points on this clone: This clone's antigen is unknown. No clone much larger than this one lies a single base away; base qualities are absent.

On the study overall, not on this receptor specifically: In both the original and validation cohorts, the classifier was reported to diagnose cytomegalovirus status with high specificity and sensitivity. At a false discovery rate of 0.05, a later analysis linked 16,000 or so TCR beta sequences to specific HLA alleles. The study listed 164 TCR beta chains as associated with cytomegalovirus. Sequencing depth was assumed to be roughly uniform across donors in the presence/absence analyses, though that assumption may not hold. The earlier analysis of approximately 590 of the donors excluded about 16 rarely observed V segments, including chromosome 9 orphons, because counts were too low. The sequencing pipeline was judged likely to have produced a cluster of highly shared sequence variants as a technical artifact. The cohort was sequenced for TCR beta chains only, and without alpha or paired-chain data the features that could be detected were limited. The authors suggested that the approach could potentially be extended to other disease states and immunological phenotypes. Because the 87-base-pair reads could not distinguish some IMGT-functional V segments, including TRBV6-2 and TRBV6-3, those segments were excluded. Most TCR sequences were observed very rarely across donors, whereas some public TCRs were present in many individuals. According to a later analysis, TCR association rates differed among HLA loci, with DRB1 alleles showing the most associated TCRs and HLA-C alleles showing the fewest. HLA typing was unavailable for some donors at each locus, so association tests used only the typed subset. In a later genetic analysis, a missense DCLRE1C variant was associated with V-gene and J-gene trimming of TCR beta chains, and the association was replicated in an independent cohort. In vitro tests confirmed that a few of the cytomegalovirus-associated TCR beta chains recognize cytomegalovirus antigens. An earlier analysis of roughly 570 of the donors showed that most TCR beta V segments appeared in productive rearrangements either about 87% or about 30% of the time, which broadly matched IMGT annotations. A later analysis reported that several top co-occurrence clusters appeared linked to parvovirus B19, influenza, CMV and Epstein-Barr virus. For the cohort, immune exposure information was limited to CMV serostatus. Compared with the roughly 670-donor mean, donors in an Asian-associated ancestry cluster had fewer N-insertions in productive TCRs, according to a later genetic analysis. In a later analysis, most CMV-associated TCR beta chains were found to appear HLA-restricted, with HLA associations seemingly driven largely by CMV exposure. When HLA alleles, especially DR and DQ, strongly co-occurred, attributing TCR associations to individual alleles was difficult. In a later analysis, HLA-associated TCR beta chains showed more clonal expansion and lower generation probabilities than non-associated chains that were equally common. Correlated functional status among segregating V segments might reflect linkage disequilibrium, but an unknown experimental factor could not be ruled out. A further reported finding was that TCR beta sequences accurately predicted the HLA-A and HLA-B alleles for most subjects in the first cohort.

This sequence originates from a male donor in good health and CMV-seronegative. The sequence joins TRBV7-2 to TRBJ2-7; TRBD2 is a possible D gene, resting on 6 matching bases. The sequenced material came from PBMCs. CDR3 protein: CASSLDGGQVYF. The DNA sequence is given as TGTGCCAGCAGCTTAGACGGGGGTCAGGTGTACTTC.